What follows is one T cell receptor (beta chain) and its context. As yet, its antigen is unknown. V dropped 0 bases and J dropped 2; count of bases not matched to a gene: 4. CDR1 is LGHNA and CDR2 is YSLEER in the germline V gene. The CDR3 is made up of 16 amino acids. Every isolated RNA sample was fully reverse transcribed, so sequencing captured expressed TCRB transcripts. Repertoires were generated with immunoSEQ multiplex PCR, while TCRdb's copy carries only in-frame clones and drops some. This sample has about 320,000 clones; 12% to 15% occur once, and the top ten carry over 5%. The data belong to a study of beta chain features in type 1 diabetes. Notes on the study in general: Healthy donors had naive, central memory and Treg TCRB repertoires that appeared less similar than those seen among patients. When Type 1 diabetes patients were examined, their TCRB CDR3s proved moderately but significantly shorter in all four CD4+ subsets.

Sequences were obtained from central memory CD4+ T cells from blood. This sequence originates from a man between 25 and 39 years old in good health. This rearrangement joins TRBV4-3 to TRBJ1-3; TRBD1 agrees at 7 bases. The CDR3 spells CASSQDVGQPGNTIYF. In DNA form, the CDR3 reads TGCGCCAGCAGCCAAGACGTGGGACAGCCTGGAAACACCATATATTTT.